The TCR beta chain under discussion was sequenced for a study of T cells in Graves' hyperthyroidism and ophthalmopathy. About the research overall: Sampling of peripheral blood happened at initial diagnosis, prior to any treatment.

Study-wide points: Among thyroid clonotypes expanded above 0.001, most also appeared in blood.

TCR beta CDR3 sequences were amplified from RNA transcripts. HTBI primers were the set used in a first-round RT-PCR of the TCR CDR3. TCRdb reprocessed the multiplex PCR reads with MiXCR, giving one entry per CDR3 protein. Of over 250,000 distinct CDR3 sequences in the sample, roughly 13% were seen once. Germline loops: CDR1 SGDLS, CDR2 YYNGEE. Trimming took 3 bases from V and 0 from J, leaving 8 bases between them. The CDR3 has 14 residues. This clonotype was counted at least ten times. Its target is unknown. This chain links TRBV9 with TRBJ2-3, with D perhaps matching TRBD1 or TRBD2 (5 bases each). The specimen was blood. This TCR was recovered from a middle-aged woman with Graves' ophthalmopathy. CDR3 sequence: CASSAEGSTDTQYF. The CDR3 region has the DNA TGTGCCAGCAGCGCCGAGGGGAGCACAGATACGCAGTATTTT.